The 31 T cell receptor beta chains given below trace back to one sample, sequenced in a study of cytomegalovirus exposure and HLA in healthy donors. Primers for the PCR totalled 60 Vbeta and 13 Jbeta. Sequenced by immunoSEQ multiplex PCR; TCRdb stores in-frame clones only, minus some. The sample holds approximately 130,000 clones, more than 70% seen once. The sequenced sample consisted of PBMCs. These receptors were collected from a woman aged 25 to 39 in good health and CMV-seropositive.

This CDR3 reads CASSLGTSGYYEQYF. In DNA form, the CDR3 reads TGCGCCAGCAGCCTAGGGACTAGCGGGTACTACGAGCAGTACTTC. This rearrangement joins TRBV5-1 to TRBJ2-7; 12 nucleotides align to TRBD2. This CDR3 comprises 15 residues. V was pared by 4 bases and J by 3 bases, with 5 bases of the junction left unmatched. The V gene's germline CDR1 is SGHRS and CDR2 YFSETQ.

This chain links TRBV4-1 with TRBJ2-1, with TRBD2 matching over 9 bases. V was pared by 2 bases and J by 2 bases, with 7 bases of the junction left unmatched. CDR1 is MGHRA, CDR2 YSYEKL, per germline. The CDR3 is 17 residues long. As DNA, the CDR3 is TGCGCCAGCAGCCAACGACTAGCGGCAAACCCCTACAATGAGCAGTTCTTC. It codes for CASSQRLAANPYNEQFF.

The CDR3 loop is CASSMAGETQYF. CDR3 DNA sequence: TGTGCCAGTAGTATGGCAGGCGAGACCCAGTACTTC. The rearrangement joins TRBV19 to TRBJ2-5, with D unresolved. Germline CDR1 is LNHDA and CDR2 is SQIVND (reference sequence). Trimming took 3 bases from V and 5 from J, leaving 7 bases between them. CDR3 length: 12 residues.

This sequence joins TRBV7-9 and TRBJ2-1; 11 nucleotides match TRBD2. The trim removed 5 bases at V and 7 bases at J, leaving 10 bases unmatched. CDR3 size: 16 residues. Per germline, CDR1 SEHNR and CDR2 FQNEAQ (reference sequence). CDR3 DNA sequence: TGTGCCAGCAGCCCCGGACTAGCGGGCGGACTGAATGAGCAGTTCTTC. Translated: CASSPGLAGGLNEQFF.

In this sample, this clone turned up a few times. DNA for the CDR3: TGTGCCAGCAGTGTTCGGGGTAGCACAGATACGCAGTATTTT. It yields the protein CASSVRGSTDTQYF. The chain links TRBV6-4 to TRBJ2-3; D perhaps matches TRBD2 (5 bases). Trimming removed 4 bases at V and 0 bases at J, with 8 bases between. The CDR3 loop spans 14 amino acids. Germline loops: CDR1 MRHNA, CDR2 SNTAGT.

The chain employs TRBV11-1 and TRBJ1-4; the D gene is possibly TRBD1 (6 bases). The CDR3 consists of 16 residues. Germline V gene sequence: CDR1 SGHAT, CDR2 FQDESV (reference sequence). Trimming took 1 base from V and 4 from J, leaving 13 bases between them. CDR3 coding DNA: TGTGCCAGCAGCTTAGGCGGGTGGACAGTTAATGAAAAACTGTTTTTT. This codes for CASSLGGWTVNEKLFF. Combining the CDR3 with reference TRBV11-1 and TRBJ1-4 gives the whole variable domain EAEVAQSPRYKITEKSQAVAFWCDPISGHATLYWYRQILGQGPELLVQFQDESVVDDSQLPKDRFSAERLKGVDSTLKIQPAELGDSAMYLCASSLGGWTVNEKLFFGSGTQLSVL.

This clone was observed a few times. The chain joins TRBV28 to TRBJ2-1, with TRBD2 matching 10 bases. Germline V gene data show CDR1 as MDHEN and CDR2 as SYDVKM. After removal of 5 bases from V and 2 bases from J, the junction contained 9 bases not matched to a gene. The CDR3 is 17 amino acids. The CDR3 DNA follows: TGTGCCAGCAGTCACATCCCCGGGACTAGCGCCTACAATGAGCAGTTCTTC. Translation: CASSHIPGTSAYNEQFF.

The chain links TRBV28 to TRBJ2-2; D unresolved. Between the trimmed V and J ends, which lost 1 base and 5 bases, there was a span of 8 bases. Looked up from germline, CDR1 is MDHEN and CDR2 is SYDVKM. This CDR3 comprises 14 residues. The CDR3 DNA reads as TGTGCCAGCAGTTTATTCCCCTTTACCGGGGAGCTGTTTTTT. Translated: CASSLFPFTGELFF.

CDR3 residues: CASSFFPGTGGNQPQHF. CDR3 DNA: TGTGCCAGCAGTTTCTTTCCCGGGACAGGGGGCAATCAGCCCCAGCATTTT. The chain employs TRBV27 and TRBJ1-5, with 10 bases matching TRBD1. The CDR3 runs to 17 residues. The germline V gene encodes CDR1 MNHEY and CDR2 SMNVEV (reference sequence). The V segment lost 3 bases and the J segment 2 bases; nucleotides outside the gene matches: 7.

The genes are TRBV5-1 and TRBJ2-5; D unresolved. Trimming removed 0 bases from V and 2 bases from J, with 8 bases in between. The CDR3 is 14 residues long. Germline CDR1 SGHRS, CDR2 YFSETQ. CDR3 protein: CASSLGQVQETQYF. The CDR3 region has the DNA TGCGCCAGCAGCTTGGGGCAGGTACAAGAGACCCAGTACTTC.

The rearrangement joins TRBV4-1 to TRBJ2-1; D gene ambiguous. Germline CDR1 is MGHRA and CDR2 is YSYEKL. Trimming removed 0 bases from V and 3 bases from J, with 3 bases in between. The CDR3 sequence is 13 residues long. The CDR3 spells CASSQDSYNEQFF. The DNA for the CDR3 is TGCGCCAGCAGCCAAGACAGCTACAATGAGCAGTTCTTC.

The CDR3 DNA reads as TGCGCCAGCAGCTTGGTGGAGGTCCGCACAGATACGCAGTATTTT. It specifies CASSLVEVRTDTQYF. The V and J genes are TRBV5-1 and TRBJ2-3; D possibly corresponds to TRBD2 (5 bases). CDR3 length equals 15 residues. The V and J ends lost 0 bases and 1 base respectively, with 9 bases between them. Germline assignment: CDR1 SGHRS and CDR2 YFSETQ. The entire variable domain, with the rest obtained from reference TRBV5-1 and TRBJ2-3, is as follows: KAGVTQTPRYLIKTRGQQVTLSCSPISGHRSVSWYQQTPGQGLQFLFEYFSETQRNKGNFPGRFSGRQFSNSRSEMNVSTLELGDSALYLCASSLVEVRTDTQYFGPGTRLTVL.

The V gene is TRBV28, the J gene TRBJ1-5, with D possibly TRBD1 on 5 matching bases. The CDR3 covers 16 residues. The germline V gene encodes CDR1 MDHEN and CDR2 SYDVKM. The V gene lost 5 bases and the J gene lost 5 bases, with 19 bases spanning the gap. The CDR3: CASSRGGGSYHQPQHF. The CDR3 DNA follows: TGTGCCAGCAGTCGGGGGGGTGGGAGCTACCATCAGCCCCAGCATTTT.

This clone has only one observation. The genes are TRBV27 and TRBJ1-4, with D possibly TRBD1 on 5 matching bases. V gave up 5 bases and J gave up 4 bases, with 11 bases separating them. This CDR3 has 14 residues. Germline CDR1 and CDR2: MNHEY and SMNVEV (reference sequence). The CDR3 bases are TGTGCCAGCAGTCGGGGGGTGATTAATGAAAAACTGTTTTTT. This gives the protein CASSRGVINEKLFF.

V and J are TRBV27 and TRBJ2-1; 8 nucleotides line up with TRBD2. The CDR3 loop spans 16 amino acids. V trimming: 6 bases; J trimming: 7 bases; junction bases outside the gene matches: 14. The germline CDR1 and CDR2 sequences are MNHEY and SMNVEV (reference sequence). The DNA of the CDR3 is TGTGCCAGCAGGGAATTGGCGGGGGGCGTCGGGAATGAGCAGTTCTTC. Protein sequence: CASRELAGGVGNEQFF.

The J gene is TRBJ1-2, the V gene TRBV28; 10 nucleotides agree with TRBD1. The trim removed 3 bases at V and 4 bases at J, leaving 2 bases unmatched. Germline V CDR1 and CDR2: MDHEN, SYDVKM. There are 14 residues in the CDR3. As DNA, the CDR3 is TGTGCCAGCAGTTTGACAGGGGGCCGCTATGGCTACACCTTC. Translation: CASSLTGGRYGYTF.

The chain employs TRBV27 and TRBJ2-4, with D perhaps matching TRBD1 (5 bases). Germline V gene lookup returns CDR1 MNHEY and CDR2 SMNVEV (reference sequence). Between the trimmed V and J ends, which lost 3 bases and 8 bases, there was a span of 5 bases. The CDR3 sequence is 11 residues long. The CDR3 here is CASSFRDIQYF. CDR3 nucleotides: TGTGCCAGCAGTTTCAGGGACATTCAGTACTTC.

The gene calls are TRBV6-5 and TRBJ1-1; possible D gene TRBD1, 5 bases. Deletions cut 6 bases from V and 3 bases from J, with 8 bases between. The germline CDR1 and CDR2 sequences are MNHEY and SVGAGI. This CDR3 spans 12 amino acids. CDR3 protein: CASRVRDTEAFF. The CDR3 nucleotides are TGTGCCAGCAGGGTCAGGGACACTGAAGCTTTCTTT.

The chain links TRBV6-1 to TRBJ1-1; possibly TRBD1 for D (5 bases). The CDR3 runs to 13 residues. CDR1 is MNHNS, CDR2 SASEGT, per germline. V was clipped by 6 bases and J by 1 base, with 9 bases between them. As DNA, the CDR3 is TGTGCCAGCAGGGCCGACAGGAACACTGAAGCTTTCTTT. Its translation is CASRADRNTEAFF.

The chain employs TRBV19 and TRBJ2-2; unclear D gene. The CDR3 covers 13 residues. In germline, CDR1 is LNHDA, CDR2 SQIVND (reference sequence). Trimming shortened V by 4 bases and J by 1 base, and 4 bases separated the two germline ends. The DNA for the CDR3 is TGTGCCAGTAGTACTCGGAACACCGGGGAGCTGTTTTTT. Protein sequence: CASSTRNTGELFF.

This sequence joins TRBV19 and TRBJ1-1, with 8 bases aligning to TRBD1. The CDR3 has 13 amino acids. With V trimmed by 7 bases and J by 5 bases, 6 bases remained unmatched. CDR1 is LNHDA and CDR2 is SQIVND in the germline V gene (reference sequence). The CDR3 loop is CASITGGLTEAFF. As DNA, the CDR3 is TGTGCCAGTATAACAGGGGGTTTGACTGAAGCTTTCTTT.

The CDR3 here is CASSLGGWGQPQETQYF. The CDR3 bases are TGTGCCAGCAGCTTAGGGGGGTGGGGACAGCCCCAAGAGACCCAGTACTTC. The gene calls are TRBV11-3 and TRBJ2-5; 7 positions match TRBD1. The CDR3 has 17 amino acids. The trim removed 1 base at V and 1 base at J, leaving 9 bases unmatched. Germline CDR1 reads SGHNT; CDR2 reads YENEEA.

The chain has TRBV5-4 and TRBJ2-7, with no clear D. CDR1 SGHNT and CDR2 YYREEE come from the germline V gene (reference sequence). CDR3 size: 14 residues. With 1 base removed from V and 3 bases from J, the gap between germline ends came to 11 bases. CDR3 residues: CASSLSNRVYEQYF. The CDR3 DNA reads TGTGCCAGCAGCTTGAGTAACAGAGTCTACGAGCAGTACTTC.

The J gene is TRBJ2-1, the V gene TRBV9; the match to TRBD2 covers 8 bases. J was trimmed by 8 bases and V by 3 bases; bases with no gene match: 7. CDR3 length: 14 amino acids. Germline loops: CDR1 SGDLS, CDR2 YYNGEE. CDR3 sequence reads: CASSEAGGGYEQFF. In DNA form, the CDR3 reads TGTGCCAGCAGCGAGGCGGGAGGTGGGTATGAGCAGTTCTTC.

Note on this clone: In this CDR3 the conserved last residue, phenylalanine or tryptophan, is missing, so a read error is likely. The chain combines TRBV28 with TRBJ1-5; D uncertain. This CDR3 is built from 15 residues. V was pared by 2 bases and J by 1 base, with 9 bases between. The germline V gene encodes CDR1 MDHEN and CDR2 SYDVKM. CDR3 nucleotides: TGTGCCAGCAGTTTACAGACACCAAGCAATCAGCCCCAGCATTCT. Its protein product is CASSLQTPSNQPQHS.

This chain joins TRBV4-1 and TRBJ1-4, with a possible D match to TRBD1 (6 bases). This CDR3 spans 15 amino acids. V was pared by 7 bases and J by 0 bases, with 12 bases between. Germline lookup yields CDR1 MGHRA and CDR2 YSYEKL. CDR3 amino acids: CASMGNRATNEKLFF. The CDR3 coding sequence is TGCGCCAGCATGGGGAACAGGGCAACTAATGAAAAACTGTTTTTT.

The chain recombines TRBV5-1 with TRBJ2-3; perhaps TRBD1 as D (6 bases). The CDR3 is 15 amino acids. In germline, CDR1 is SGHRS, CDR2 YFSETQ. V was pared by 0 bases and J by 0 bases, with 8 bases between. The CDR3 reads CASSLVDSSTDTQYF. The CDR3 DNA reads TGCGCCAGCAGCTTGGTGGACAGCAGCACAGATACGCAGTATTTT.

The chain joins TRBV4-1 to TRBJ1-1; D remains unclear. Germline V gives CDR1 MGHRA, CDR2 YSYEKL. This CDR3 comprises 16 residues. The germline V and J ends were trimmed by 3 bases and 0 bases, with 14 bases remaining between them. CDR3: CASSQPSDWMNTEAFF. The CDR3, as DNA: TGCGCCAGCAGCCAGCCCTCGGACTGGATGAACACTGAAGCTTTCTTT.

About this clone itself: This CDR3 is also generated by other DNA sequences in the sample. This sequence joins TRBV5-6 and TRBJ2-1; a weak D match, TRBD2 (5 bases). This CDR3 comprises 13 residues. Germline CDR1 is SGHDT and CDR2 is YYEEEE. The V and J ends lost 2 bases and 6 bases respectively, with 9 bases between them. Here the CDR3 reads CASSFGGGNEQFF. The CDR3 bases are TGTGCCAGCAGCTTTGGAGGTGGCAATGAGCAGTTCTTC.

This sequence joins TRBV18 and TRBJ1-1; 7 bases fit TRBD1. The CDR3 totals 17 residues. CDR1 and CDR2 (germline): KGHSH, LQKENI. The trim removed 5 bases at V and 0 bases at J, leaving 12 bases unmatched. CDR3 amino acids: CASSTYQGGIMNTEAFF. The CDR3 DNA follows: TGTGCCAGCTCAACCTATCAGGGGGGAATAATGAACACTGAAGCTTTCTTT.

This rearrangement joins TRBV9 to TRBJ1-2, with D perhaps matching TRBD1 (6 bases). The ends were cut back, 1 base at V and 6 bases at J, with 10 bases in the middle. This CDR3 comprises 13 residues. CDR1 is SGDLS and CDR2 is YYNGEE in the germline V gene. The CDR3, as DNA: TGTGCCAGCAGCGTACAGGGGTGGGATGGCTACACCTTC. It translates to CASSVQGWDGYTF.